This entry lists 21 T cell receptor beta chains sequenced from one sample in a study of metastatic and nonmetastatic thyroid tumors. Every patient underwent thyroid surgery untreated. TCRdb recomputed clones from the PCR reads via MiXCR. The data contain tens of thousands of clones, 10% to 15% of them singletons. Sequencing was carried out using blood. These receptors were taken from a female donor with papillary thyroid cancer or a benign thyroid nodule (not recorded which). Some clones in this sample may be carry-over from other donors' samples.

This clone was seen repeatedly, ten times or more. The chain combines TRBV4-3 with TRBJ2-1; TRBD1 agrees at 8 bases. Germline CDR1 reads LGHNA; CDR2 reads YSLEER. The CDR3 contains 16 residues. The trim removed 0 bases at V and 4 bases at J, leaving 5 bases unmatched. The CDR3 protein is CASSQDEGTGYNEQFF. The CDR3 DNA sequence: TGCGCCAGCAGCCAAGATGAAGGGACAGGTTACAATGAGCAGTTCTTC.

This clone was counted many times. The chain couples TRBV7-2 to TRBJ1-4, with unresolved D. V lost 2 bases, J lost 0 bases, and 7 bases lay in between. The CDR3 contains 15 residues. Germline V gives CDR1 SGHTA, CDR2 FQGNSA. In DNA, the CDR3 is TGTGCCAGCAGCTTAAGCCCGGCAACTAATGAAAAACTGTTTTTT. Its protein product is CASSLSPATNEKLFF.

As to this clone: The same CDR3 can be traced to other DNA sequences in this sample. V and J are TRBV7-3 and TRBJ2-1; tentative D call: TRBD1 (5 bases). The V end was cut by 4 bases, the J end by 5 bases, with 21 bases between. Per the germline V gene, CDR1 is SGHTA and CDR2 is FQGTGA. The CDR3 is 17 residues long. CDR3 sequence: CASSSRAGTGSNNEQFF. Written as DNA, the CDR3 is TGTGCCAGCAGCTCCCGCGCCGGTACAGGTAGTAACAATGAGCAGTTCTTC. Based on the CDR3 plus reference TRBV7-3 and TRBJ2-1, the full variable domain is GAGVSQTPSNKVTEKGKYVELRCDPISGHTALYWYRQSLGQGPEFLIYFQGTGAADDSGLPNDRFFAVRPEGSVSTLKIQRTERGDSAVYLCASSSRAGTGSNNEQFFGPGTRLTVL.

Note on this clone: A much larger clone lies a single base off, so this may be a read error. This chain uses TRBV5-4 with TRBJ1-5; no firm D call. Germline V gene data show CDR1 as SGHNT and CDR2 as YYREEE (reference sequence). Trimming removed 0 bases at V and 5 bases at J, with 6 bases between. The CDR3 spans 13 residues. The CDR3 region is CASSLELDQPQHF. As DNA, the CDR3 is TGTGCCAGCAGCTTGGAGTTAGATCAGCCCCAGCATTTT.

This clone was found many times. The CDR3 protein is CASVEGGARSYNEQFF. DNA of the CDR3: TGTGCATCGGTAGAGGGAGGGGCCCGCTCCTACAATGAGCAGTTCTTC. The J gene is TRBJ2-1, the V gene TRBV28, with TRBD2 matching over 7 bases. Germline lookup yields CDR1 MDHEN and CDR2 SYDVKM. The CDR3 spans 16 residues. The whole variable domain, remainder taken from reference TRBV28 and TRBJ2-1, is DVKVTQSSRYLVKRTGEKVFLECVQDMDHENMFWYRQDPGLGLRLIYFSYDVKMKEKGDIPEGYSVSREKKERFSLILESASTNQTSMYLCASVEGGARSYNEQFFGPGTRLTVL.

In this sample, this clone turned up many times. The identical CDR3 is also encoded by other nucleotide sequences in the sample. This chain joins TRBV7-9 and TRBJ2-7; D uncertain. The CDR3 contains 14 residues. V was clipped by 1 base and J by 0 bases, with 7 bases between them. Germline V lookup: CDR1 SEHNR, CDR2 FQNEAQ (reference sequence). In DNA, the CDR3 is TGTGCCAGCAGCTTAGGCAGGAGCTCCTACGAGCAGTACTTC. Protein sequence: CASSLGRSSYEQYF.

This clone was detected only a few times. Mismatch with germline at one junction end may stem from a read error. The chain recombines TRBV6-6 with TRBJ2-1; 7 nucleotides align to TRBD2. The germline CDR1 and CDR2 sequences are MNHNY and SVGAGI (reference sequence). The CDR3 covers 15 residues. CDR3 loop: CASSYGTISYNEQFF. CDR3 nucleotide sequence: TGTGCCAGCAGTTACGGGACTATTTCCTACAATGAGCAGTTTTTC.

This clone was seen ten or more times. The V and J genes are TRBV5-4 and TRBJ2-3; 7 positions agree with TRBD2. Germline V gene data show CDR1 as SGHNT and CDR2 as YYREEE (reference sequence). CDR3 length: 16 residues. V dropped 3 bases and J dropped 0; count of bases not matched to a gene: 7. The DNA for the CDR3 is TGTGCCAGCAGCTCCCGGGTGGGAGGGAGCACAGATACGCAGTATTTT. Its protein is CASSSRVGGSTDTQYF.

This clone was seen repeatedly, ten times or more. The V gene is TRBV4-1, the J gene TRBJ2-3; 7 positions agree with TRBD2. CDR1 is MGHRA, CDR2 YSYEKL, per germline. J gave up 3 bases and V 5 bases, and 8 bases lay outside the gene matches. The CDR3 contains 15 residues. The CDR3 nucleotides read TGCGCCAGCAGCTCTCGGGAGGCCCGAACAGATACGCAGTATTTT. Residues: CASSSREARTDTQYF.

This clone appeared many times. Written as DNA, the CDR3 is TGTGCCAGCAGTGCCAACTTTGGGAGGAACACTGAAGCTTTCTTT. Its translation is CASSANFGRNTEAFF. The chain combines TRBV2 with TRBJ1-1; D remains unclear. This CDR3 has 15 residues. Per the germline V gene, CDR1 is SNHLY and CDR2 is FYNNEI. The V end lost 4 bases, the J end lost 1 base, and 13 bases lay between the germline ends.

At least ten counts were recorded for this clone. V usage is TRBV7-3 and J usage is TRBJ2-2; 10 bases are a match to TRBD1. V trimming: 6 bases; J trimming: 3 bases; junction bases outside the gene matches: 4. This CDR3 contains 15 residues. Germline CDR1 and CDR2: SGHTA and FQGTGA. Written as DNA, the CDR3 is TGTGCCAGCAGGCCCGGGACAGGGGACACCGGGGAGCTGTTTTTT. Its translation is CASRPGTGDTGELFF. Supplemented by reference TRBV7-3 and TRBJ2-2, the full variable domain reads GAGVSQTPSNKVTEKGKYVELRCDPISGHTALYWYRQSLGQGPEFLIYFQGTGAADDSGLPNDRFFAVRPEGSVSTLKIQRTERGDSAVYLCASRPGTGDTGELFFGEGSRLTVL.

By share, this clone counts as medium-sized. V is TRBV20-1 and J is TRBJ2-6; 11 bases are a match to TRBD1. The CDR3 length is 15 residues. Per the germline V gene, CDR1 is DFQATT and CDR2 is SNEGSKA (reference sequence). The J segment lost 3 bases and the V segment lost 6 bases, leaving 4 bases of the junction unmatched. CDR3 nucleotide sequence: TGCAGTGCCCGGACAGGGGGCAGTGGGGCCAACGTCCTGACTTTC. Translation: CSARTGGSGANVLTF.

This clone was found many times. The rearrangement joins TRBV3-1 to TRBJ1-1; D gene ambiguous. The germline V gene has CDR1 LGHDT and CDR2 YNNKEL (reference sequence). The CDR3 runs 15 residues. V was clipped by 1 base and J by 1 base, with 10 bases between them. The CDR3 coding sequence is TGTGCCAGCAGCCAAGTCCGGACTCAGAACACTGAAGCTTTCTTT. Translating it yields CASSQVRTQNTEAFF. The full variable domain, completed using reference TRBV3-1 and TRBJ1-1, is DTAVSQTPKYLVTQMGNDKSIKCEQNLGHDTMYWYKQDSKKFLKIMFSYNNKELIINETVPNRFSPKSPDKAHLNLHINSLELGDSAVYFCASSQVRTQNTEAFFGQGTRLTVV.

This clone has at least ten counts. The genes are TRBV20-1 and TRBJ1-5; possibly TRBD1 for D (6 bases). The length of the CDR3 is 15 residues. CDR1 is DFQATT and CDR2 is SNEGSKA in the germline V gene (reference sequence). Trimming stripped 3 bases from V and 2 bases from J, with 14 bases between. CDR3 nucleotides: TGCAGTGCTAGGGCAGGGGAAAGAGGCAATCAGCCCCAGCATTTT. Translation gives CSARAGERGNQPQHF.

A word on this clone: Since the CDR3 does not end with the conserved phenylalanine or tryptophan, this likely comes from a read error. The chain carries TRBV30 and TRBJ1-1, with a weak D call TRBD1 (5 bases). Germline lookup yields CDR1 GTSNPN and CDR2 SVGIG (reference sequence). Trimming took off 0 bases at V and 3 bases at J, with 23 bases between the two ends. The CDR3 runs 18 residues. CDR3 region: CAWSVGRLTPRGDTEAFL. The CDR3 coding sequence is TGTGCCTGGAGTGTCGGACGCCTCACCCCGAGAGGGGACACTGAAGCTTTCCTT.

This clone was found many times. The chain uses TRBV20-1 and TRBJ2-7; TRBD2 matches at 8 bases. The length of the CDR3 is 12 residues. Germline CDR1 DFQATT, CDR2 SNEGSKA (reference sequence). V was clipped by 5 bases and J by 6 bases; unmatched bases: 6. This CDR3 reads CSAEREHVEQYF. The CDR3 DNA reads as TGCAGTGCTGAGCGGGAGCACGTCGAGCAGTACTTC.

There are many counts of this clone. Other DNA variants within this sample encode the same CDR3. The V and J genes are TRBV29-1 and TRBJ2-3; 10 positions agree with TRBD2. The CDR3 has 14 residues. Trimming removed 3 bases from V and 3 bases from J; junction bases left unmatched: 3. The V gene's germline CDR1 is SQVTM and CDR2 ANQGSEA. CDR3 sequence (DNA): TGCAGCGTTGACGTAGCGGGAGGAACAGATACGCAGTATTTT. This codes for CSVDVAGGTDTQYF.

The table lists this clone with many counts. The chain recombines TRBV11-1 with TRBJ2-1; 14 bases match TRBD2. This CDR3 is built from 17 residues. Germline CDR1 and CDR2: SGHAT and FQDESV (reference sequence). The ends lost 4 bases at V and 7 bases at J; junction bases unmatched: 9. In DNA, the CDR3 is TGTGCCAGCAGCTCTCTTTCCGGGACTAGCGGGGGAAATGAGCAGTTCTTC. It codes for CASSSLSGTSGGNEQFF.

This clone was observed at least ten times. CDR3 in DNA: TGTGCCAGCAGCTTAGCGCGGACTGGAAACTACAATGAGCAGTTCTTC. Its protein product is CASSLARTGNYNEQFF. This chain uses TRBV7-2 with TRBJ2-1; TRBD2 might be the D (5 bases). The CDR3 covers 16 residues. Between the trimmed V and J ends, which lost 0 bases and 3 bases, there was a span of 12 bases. Germline V CDR1 and CDR2: SGHTA, FQGNSA.

This clone came up many times. The chain uses TRBV5-1 and TRBJ2-4; TRBD1 might be the D (6 bases). CDR1 is SGHRS and CDR2 is YFSETQ in the germline V gene. Between the trimmed V and J ends, which lost 0 bases and 6 bases, there was a span of 10 bases. The CDR3 has 14 residues. In DNA, the CDR3 is TGCGCCAGCAGCTTGGAAGGACAGATAAACATTCAGTACTTC. It translates to CASSLEGQINIQYF.

This clone was detected many times. J is TRBJ2-7 and V is TRBV7-2; weak D call: TRBD2 (6 bases). Between the trimmed V and J ends, which lost 5 bases and 3 bases, there was a span of 14 bases. Germline CDR1 and CDR2: SGHTA and FQGNSA. This CDR3 has 14 amino acids. In DNA, the CDR3 is TGTGCCAGCAGCGGAACGGGACTCCTCTACGAGCAGTACTTC. Its translation: CASSGTGLLYEQYF.